This record covers a single TCR beta chain. The CDR3 extends over 14 amino acids. V lost 7 bases, J lost 2 bases, and 5 bases stayed unmatched. Germline loops: CDR1 MNHNS, CDR2 SASEGT. The assay was immunoSEQ multiplex PCR, and TCRdb's table has in-frame clones only and misses some. The sample shows under 55,000 clones, around 92% of them seen only once. The data stem from a study of T cell changes during pregnancy in multiple sclerosis. This clonotype originated in a female donor with multiple sclerosis, enrolled in a pregnancy study. The rearrangement joins TRBV6-1 to TRBJ1-1; 9 bases align to TRBD1. Sequencing used CD4+ T cells from peripheral blood mononuclear cells, obtained in the third trimester of pregnancy. The CDR3 loop is CASISTGGNTEAFF. In DNA, the CDR3 is TGTGCCAGCATATCCACAGGGGGCAACACTGAAGCTTTCTTT.